The rows below give T cell receptor beta chains drawn from one sample of a study of immune evolution from preneoplasia to lung adenocarcinoma. Only in-frame clones appear in the TCRdb table, and some are missing; sequencing was by immunoSEQ multiplex PCR. The sample yields about 7,500 clones, over 60% seen once. What was sequenced was FFPE invasive lung adenocarcinoma tissue. Receptor source: a person aged 35-49 years with lung adenocarcinoma. CDR3s include the opening cysteine and the closing phenylalanine or tryptophan.

j_call v_call cdr3_aa
TRBJ2-5 TRBV2 CASSPQETQYF
TRBJ2-1 TRBV27 CASSLWILGQGDNEQFF
TRBJ1-1 TRBV9 CASSVTGGMNTEAFF
TRBJ1-2 TRBV18 CASSPGKGSFYGYTF
TRBJ2-1 TRBV14 CASSQVRYNEQFF
TRBJ1-2 TRBV30 CAWSMGQGANYGYTF
TRBJ2-1 TRBV29-1 CSAGLAGVGEQFF
TRBJ1-2 TRBV6-1 CASSEHPGSTAFLRYTF
TRBJ2-1 TRBV28 CASRRIADEQFF
TRBJ2-5 TRBV5-1 CASSLLGHKEGETQYF
TRBJ2-3 TRBV4-2 CASSQDRGQVGADTQYF
TRBJ1-4 TRBV7-2 CASSTQGQGGEKLFF
TRBJ1-1 TRBV9 CASSVAVVGEAFF
TRBJ2-5 TRBV7-3 CASSPSGRAWETQYF
TRBJ2-2 TRBV4-1 CASSQEIAMNTGELFF
TRBJ2-3 TRBV10-3 CAIGLDRDNPKERDF
TRBJ2-5 TRBV2 CASQGQSQETQYF
TRBJ2-3 TRBV7-6 CASSFLSTDTQYF
TRBJ1-2 TRBV5-1 CASSLWQPANYGYTF
TRBJ1-1 TRBV30 CAWSLGVQNTEAFF
TRBJ1-2 TRBV5-6 CASRVGLSGYTF
TRBJ2-5 TRBV25-1 CASSEYDRSPETQYF
TRBJ2-1 TRBV10-3 CAISKGQGGGEQFF
TRBJ1-1 TRBV5-1 CASSLGQENTEAFF
TRBJ2-2 TRBV28 CASSLLGVGELFF
TRBJ1-1 TRBV11-3 CASSPRGMNTEAFF
TRBJ2-1 TRBV28 CASSLLGQSYNEQFF
TRBJ1-5 TRBV6-6 CASSRGTDQPQHF
TRBJ1-3 TRBV7-6 CASSAGISGNTIYF
TRBJ1-4 TRBV5-1 CASRRRQGTEKLFF
TRBJ2-7 TRBV30 CAWTFRGADYSYEQYF
TRBJ2-3 TRBV7-8 CASSQKGLDLARKDTQYF
TRBJ1-3 TRBV6-4 CASSDLKRGAGNTIYF